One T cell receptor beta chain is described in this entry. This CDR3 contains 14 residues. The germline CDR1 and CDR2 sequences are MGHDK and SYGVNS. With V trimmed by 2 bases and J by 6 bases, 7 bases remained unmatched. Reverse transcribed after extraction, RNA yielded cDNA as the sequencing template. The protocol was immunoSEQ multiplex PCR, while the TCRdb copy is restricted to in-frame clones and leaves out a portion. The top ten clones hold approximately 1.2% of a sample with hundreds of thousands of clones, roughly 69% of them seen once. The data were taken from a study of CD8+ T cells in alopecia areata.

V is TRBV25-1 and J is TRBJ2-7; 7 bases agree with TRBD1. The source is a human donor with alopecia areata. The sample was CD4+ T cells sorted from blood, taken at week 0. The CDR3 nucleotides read TGTGCCAGCAGTGAACCTCACAGGGGTGCCGAGCAGTACTTC. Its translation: CASSEPHRGAEQYF.